Sequencing of this T cell receptor (beta chain) was carried out in a study of control samples from healthy donors and cancer patients. The table came from immunoSEQ multiplex PCR; TCRdb's copy has only in-frame clones and leaves some out. The top ten hold roughly a sixth of the sample, which has 40,000 to 50,000 clones, 70% seen once. This CDR3 is 13 amino acids long. CDR1 and CDR2 from the germline V gene are SNHLY and FYNNEI. V lost 7 bases and J lost 4, with 13 bases in between. This clone was seen a handful of times. Material for sequencing was formalin-fixed, paraffin-embedded tissue. V and J are TRBV2 and TRBJ1-1, with D perhaps TRBD1 (5 bases). The receptor was derived from a male donor with melanoma. The DNA of the CDR3 is TGTGCCAGCAATTGGGGGGTTGTCACTGAAGCTTTCTTT. Amino acids: CASNWGVVTEAFF.